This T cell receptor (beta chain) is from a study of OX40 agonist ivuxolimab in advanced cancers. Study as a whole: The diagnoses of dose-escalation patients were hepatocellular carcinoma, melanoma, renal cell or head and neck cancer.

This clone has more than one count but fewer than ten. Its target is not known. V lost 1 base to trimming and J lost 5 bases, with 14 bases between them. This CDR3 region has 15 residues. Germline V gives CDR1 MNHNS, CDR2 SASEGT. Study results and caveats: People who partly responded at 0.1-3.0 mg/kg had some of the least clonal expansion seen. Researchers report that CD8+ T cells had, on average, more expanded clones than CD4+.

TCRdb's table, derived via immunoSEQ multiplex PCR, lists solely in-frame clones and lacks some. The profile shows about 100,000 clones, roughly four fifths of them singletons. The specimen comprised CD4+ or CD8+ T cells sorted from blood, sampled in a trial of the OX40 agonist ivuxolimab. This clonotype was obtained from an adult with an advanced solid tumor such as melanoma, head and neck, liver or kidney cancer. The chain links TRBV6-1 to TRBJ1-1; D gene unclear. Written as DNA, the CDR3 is TGTGCCAGCAGTGAAGAGGAAGGAGGTGGAACTGAAGCTTTCTTT. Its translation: CASSEEEGGGTEAFF.